Listed here are 29 T cell receptor beta chains from one sample, sequenced in a study of blood T cell repertoires in COVID-19. Assay used: immunoSEQ multiplex PCR; TCRdb lists only in-frame clones, some missing. The sample shows fewer than 200,000 clones, around four fifths of them seen only once. Material for sequencing was PBMCs or T cells enriched from blood (not recorded which). These receptors came from a woman aged 45 to 65 in a cohort exposed to, infected with or recovered from COVID-19 (not recorded which).

This clone has a single count. The chain combines TRBV3-1 (or the pseudogene TRBV3-2) with TRBJ1-2, with D unresolved. Germline V gene sequence: CDR1 LGHDT, CDR2 YNNKEL (reference sequence). The CDR3 spans 13 residues. The V and J ends lost 0 bases and 6 bases respectively, with 8 bases between them. CDR3 nucleotides: TGTGCCAGCAGCCAAGAAACCAGAAATGGCTACACCTTC. It is translated as CASSQETRNGYTF.

The rearrangement links TRBV19 to TRBJ1-4, with TRBD1 as a possible D gene (5 bases). Per the germline V gene, CDR1 is LNHDA and CDR2 is SQIVND (reference sequence). The CDR3 runs 13 residues. V was clipped by 5 bases and J by 8 bases, with 12 bases between them. CDR3 region: CASSPRTREKLFF. The CDR3 DNA reads TGTGCCAGTAGTCCCCGGACACGCGAAAAACTGTTTTTT.

This clone was counted a few times. The rearrangement joins TRBV27 to TRBJ2-7, with 8 bases aligning to TRBD1. CDR3 length: 17 residues. Trimming at V came to 4 bases and at J to 5 bases, leaving 16 bases not matched to a gene. Germline V gene lookup returns CDR1 MNHEY and CDR2 SMNVEV (reference sequence). The CDR3 reads CASSSRSSHRGYDEQYF. DNA for the CDR3: TGTGCCAGCAGTTCAAGATCATCGCACAGGGGGTATGACGAGCAGTACTTC.

The chain links TRBV19 to TRBJ1-1; D is unresolved. Trimming cost V 5 bases and J 11 bases, with 15 bases left between them. The V gene's germline CDR1 is LNHDA and CDR2 SQIVND (reference sequence). This CDR3 has 12 residues. CDR3 sequence: CASSPVIGEAFF. The CDR3 bases are TGTGCCAGTAGTCCCGTTATCGGGGAGGCTTTCTTT.

The chain combines TRBV5-1 with TRBJ1-6; TRBD1 might be the D (5 bases). The CDR3 runs 13 residues. Trimming removed 4 bases from V and 8 bases from J, with 10 bases in between. CDR1 is SGHRS and CDR2 is YFSETQ in the germline V gene. In DNA, the CDR3 is TGCGCCAGCAGCCCTGACAGAGATTCACCCCTCCACTTT. Amino acids: CASSPDRDSPLHF. Full variable domain (outside the CDR3, taken from reference TRBV5-1 and TRBJ1-6): KAGVTQTPRYLIKTRGQQVTLSCSPISGHRSVSWYQQTPGQGLQFLFEYFSETQRNKGNFPGRFSGRQFSNSRSEMNVSTLELGDSALYLCASSPDRDSPLHFGNGTRLTVT.

The chain combines TRBV6-5 with TRBJ2-1; D is perhaps TRBD1 (5 bases). In germline, CDR1 is MNHEY, CDR2 SVGAGI. The CDR3 totals 15 residues. V dropped 0 bases and J dropped 8 bases, with 14 bases sitting between them. The CDR3 loop is CASSYSVSVGDEQFF. The CDR3 coding sequence is TGTGCCAGCAGTTACTCGGTTAGTGTAGGGGATGAGCAGTTCTTC.

The chain is built from TRBV7-8 and TRBJ2-7; no clear D gene. Looked up from germline, CDR1 is SGHVS and CDR2 is FQNEAQ. CDR3 length: 11 amino acids. The V and J ends lost 4 bases and 7 bases respectively, with 8 bases between them. Here the CDR3 DNA reads TGTGCCAGCAGCTCCTCTGTAGAGCAGTACTTC. Protein sequence: CASSSSVEQYF.

This sequence joins TRBV18 and TRBJ2-7; 7 nucleotides align to TRBD1. V trimming: 2 bases; J trimming: 2 bases; junction bases outside the gene matches: 3. From germline, CDR1 is KGHSH and CDR2 LQKENI. The CDR3 contains 14 residues. CDR3 nucleotide sequence: TGTGCCAGCTCACCAAGGGACAGCCCCTACGAGCAGTACTTC. Its protein is CASSPRDSPYEQYF.

The chain joins TRBV29-1 to TRBJ2-3; D not certain. Trimming took 4 bases from V and 0 from J, leaving 8 bases between them. The CDR3 contains 13 residues. CDR1 and CDR2 (germline): SQVTM, ANQGSEA. The CDR3 nucleotides are TGCAGCGTTGCGAGGATGAGCACAGATACGCAGTATTTT. Residues: CSVARMSTDTQYF.

This chain uses TRBV28 with TRBJ2-1; 8 bases line up with TRBD2. V shed 2 bases and J 4 bases; nucleotides not matched to a gene: 1. The CDR3 covers 14 residues. Looked up from germline, CDR1 is MDHEN and CDR2 is SYDVKM. In DNA form, the CDR3 reads TGTGCCAGCAGTTTACCGGGGGGGTACAATGAGCAGTTCTTC. This encodes CASSLPGGYNEQFF.

The genes are TRBV29-1 and TRBJ2-1; D is unclear. The CDR3 is made up of 16 amino acids. Germline lookup yields CDR1 SQVTM and CDR2 ANQGSEA. Trimming took 0 bases from V and 2 from J, leaving 14 bases between them. The CDR3 spells CSVEDRLVSPYNEQFF. The CDR3, as DNA: TGCAGCGTTGAAGACCGTCTAGTAAGCCCCTACAATGAGCAGTTCTTC.

In its sample, this clone was seen a few times. The chain links TRBV24-1 to TRBJ2-2, with 8 nucleotides matching TRBD1. CDR1 and CDR2 from the germline V gene are KGHDR and SFDVKD. Trimming removed 6 bases from V and 0 bases from J; junction bases left unmatched: 5. There are 16 residues in the CDR3. The DNA for the CDR3 is TGTGCCACCAGTAAGACAGGGGAAACGAACACCGGGGAGCTGTTTTTT. It yields the protein CATSKTGETNTGELFF.

The V call is TRBV19, the J call TRBJ2-3; maybe TRBD1 (7 bases). Germline values: CDR1 LNHDA, CDR2 SQIVND (reference sequence). Between the trimmed V and J ends, which lost 3 bases and 6 bases, there was a span of 13 bases. The CDR3 loop spans 14 amino acids. CDR3 sequence (DNA): TGTGCCAGTAGTATTGGAGGGGGCGGCGATACGCAGTATTTT. Translated, it gives CASSIGGGGDTQYF.

CDR3 sequence (DNA): TGTGCCAGCAGCTTAGCGGGAGGGCCCTGGGTGGAGCAGTTCTTC. This sequence encodes CASSLAGGPWVEQFF. The chain uses TRBV7-9 and TRBJ2-1, with 7 positions matching TRBD2. V lost 0 bases to trimming and J lost 10 bases; unmatched junction nucleotides: 9. The CDR3 is made up of 15 amino acids. Germline V gene data show CDR1 as SEHNR and CDR2 as FQNEAQ (reference sequence).

A note on this clone: Within the sample, other DNA sequences also encode this same CDR3. The chain employs TRBV7-8 and TRBJ2-7; D ambiguous. Trimming cost V 5 bases and J 2 bases, with 4 bases left between them. The CDR3 length is 11 residues. CDR1 and CDR2 (germline): SGHVS, FQNEAQ. The CDR3 DNA follows: TGTGCCAGCAGCCTCACCTACGAGCAGTACTTC. This translates into CASSLTYEQYF. Full variable domain (missing parts from reference TRBV7-8 and TRBJ2-7): GAGVSQSPRYKVAKRGQDVALRCDPISGHVSLFWYQQALGQGPEFLTYFQNEAQLDKSGLPSDRFFAERPEGSVSTLKIQRTQQEDSAVYLCASSLTYEQYFGPGTRLTVT.

The chain links TRBV11-2 to TRBJ2-5, with TRBD2 matching 7 bases. With V trimmed by 4 bases and J by 4 bases, 12 bases remained unmatched. Germline V gene sequence: CDR1 SGHAT, CDR2 FQNNGV. The CDR3 runs to 16 residues. The CDR3 coding sequence is TGTGCCAGCAGCTGGGCTAGCGGCACGCCGGGAGAGACCCAGTACTTC. Protein sequence: CASSWASGTPGETQYF.

Only one count was recorded for this clone. J is TRBJ1-4 and V is TRBV4-3; D may be TRBD1 (5 bases). The CDR3 is made up of 18 amino acids. Germline CDR1 reads LGHNA; CDR2 reads YSLEER. V lost 1 base, J lost 3 bases, and 18 bases lay in between. The CDR3: CASSQGIRGPQANEKLFF. In DNA, the CDR3 is TGCGCCAGCAGCCAAGGGATAAGGGGTCCCCAGGCTAATGAAAAACTGTTTTTT.

The CDR3 protein is CASTGEQYF. The DNA of the CDR3 is TGTGCCAGCACAGGGGAGCAGTACTTC. This chain links TRBV9 with TRBJ2-7, with a possible D match to TRBD1 (5 bases). The germline V gene encodes CDR1 SGDLS and CDR2 YYNGEE. Trimming took 6 bases from V and 7 from J, leaving 5 bases between them. The CDR3 has 9 amino acids.

The CDR3: CASSAGTGNHEQYF. In DNA, the CDR3 is TGTGCCAGCAGCGCCGGGACAGGGAACCACGAGCAGTACTTC. V is TRBV9 and J is TRBJ2-7; TRBD1 aligns across 9 bases. The CDR3 totals 14 residues. CDR1 SGDLS and CDR2 YYNGEE come from the germline V gene. V gave up 3 bases and J gave up 5 bases; unmatched junction bases: 6.

This clone was counted a few times. This chain connects TRBV2 to TRBJ2-2; unclear D gene. The CDR3 spans 12 residues. Between the trimmed V and J ends, which lost 6 bases and 2 bases, there was a span of 4 bases. Looked up from germline, CDR1 is SNHLY and CDR2 is FYNNEI. CDR3 in amino acids: CASSPNTGELFF. The CDR3, as DNA: TGTGCCAGCAGCCCAAACACCGGGGAGCTGTTTTTT.

The rearrangement links TRBV28 to TRBJ1-2; D possibly corresponds to TRBD1 (6 bases). The CDR3 sequence is 11 residues long. Between the trimmed V and J ends, which lost 3 bases and 14 bases, there was a span of 13 bases. Germline values: CDR1 MDHEN, CDR2 SYDVKM. The CDR3: CASSLWTERTF. DNA of the CDR3: TGTGCCAGCAGTTTGTGGACAGAGCGTACCTTC.

Of note for this clone: Different DNA sequences within this sample yield the same CDR3. V usage is TRBV5-1 and J usage is TRBJ2-5; TRBD1 is a possible D gene (6 bases). The germline V gene has CDR1 SGHRS and CDR2 YFSETQ. V shed 0 bases and J shed 1 base, with 7 bases lying between them. CDR3 length equals 14 residues. This CDR3 reads CASSLGRGQETQYF. The CDR3 DNA is TGCGCCAGCAGCTTGGGCAGGGGCCAAGAGACCCAGTACTTC.

The V gene is TRBV2, the J gene TRBJ1-4; D is perhaps TRBD1 (5 bases). V lost 6 bases and J 1 base, leaving 9 bases between the germline ends. The CDR3 totals 14 residues. CDR1 is SNHLY and CDR2 is FYNNEI in the germline V gene. CDR3 in amino acids: CASSAQGTNEKLFF. The CDR3 nucleotides are TGTGCCAGCAGCGCTCAGGGAACTAATGAAAAACTGTTTTTT.

The J gene is TRBJ2-1, the V gene TRBV3-1 (or the pseudogene TRBV3-2), with no clear D. This CDR3 spans 14 amino acids. Per germline, CDR1 LGHDT and CDR2 YNNKEL (reference sequence). Trimming removed 1 base at V and 3 bases at J, with 7 bases between. CDR3 nucleotide sequence: TGTGCCAGCAGCCAAGTGGCCTTCTACAATGAGCAGTTCTTC. Translating gives CASSQVAFYNEQFF.

The rearrangement uses TRBV27 and TRBJ2-7; 9 bases align to TRBD1. Germline-derived CDR1 and CDR2 are MNHEY and SMNVEV (reference sequence). J gave up 4 bases and V 5 bases, and 6 bases lay outside the gene matches. The CDR3 contains 14 residues. The CDR3 loop is CASSPRDRVYEQYF. The DNA for the CDR3 is TGTGCCAGCAGTCCCCGGGACAGGGTATACGAGCAGTACTTC.

This clone appeared once. The V and J genes are TRBV19 and TRBJ1-5, with a weak D call TRBD1 (6 bases). CDR3 length: 18 residues. Trimming left V 7 bases short and J 2 bases short, with 24 bases between. Germline assignment: CDR1 LNHDA and CDR2 SQIVND (reference sequence). CDR3 protein: CASTYRQAARGGNQPQHF. The CDR3 coding sequence is TGTGCCAGTACCTATAGACAGGCAGCGAGGGGTGGCAATCAGCCCCAGCATTTT.

V usage is TRBV7-2 and J usage is TRBJ2-1, with 7 bases lining up with TRBD2. The CDR3 sequence is 14 residues long. Trimming cost V 4 bases and J 13 bases; bases outside gene matches: 13. Germline lookup yields CDR1 SGHTA and CDR2 FQGNSA. The CDR3 loop reads CASSSTGSGESQFF. CDR3 in DNA: TGTGCCAGCAGCTCGACGGGGAGCGGGGAATCCCAGTTCTTC.

In this sample, this clone turned up many times. This chain links TRBV19 with TRBJ1-1; D gene uncertain. Deletions cut 4 bases from V and 0 bases from J, with 15 bases between. CDR3 size: 16 residues. Per germline, CDR1 LNHDA and CDR2 SQIVND (reference sequence). The CDR3 here is CASSKLGLSMNTEAFF. For the CDR3, the DNA is TGTGCCAGTAGTAAACTTGGACTCTCTATGAACACTGAAGCTTTCTTT.

This clone came up once. The chain carries TRBV6-1 and TRBJ1-5, with 9 nucleotides matching TRBD1. The CDR3 spans 14 residues. The germline gives CDR1 MNHNS, CDR2 SASEGT. V shed 1 base and J 6 bases; nucleotides not matched to a gene: 1. CDR3 coding DNA: TGTGCCAGCAGTGAAGACAGGGGGCCTCAGCCCCAGCATTTT. This encodes CASSEDRGPQPQHF.